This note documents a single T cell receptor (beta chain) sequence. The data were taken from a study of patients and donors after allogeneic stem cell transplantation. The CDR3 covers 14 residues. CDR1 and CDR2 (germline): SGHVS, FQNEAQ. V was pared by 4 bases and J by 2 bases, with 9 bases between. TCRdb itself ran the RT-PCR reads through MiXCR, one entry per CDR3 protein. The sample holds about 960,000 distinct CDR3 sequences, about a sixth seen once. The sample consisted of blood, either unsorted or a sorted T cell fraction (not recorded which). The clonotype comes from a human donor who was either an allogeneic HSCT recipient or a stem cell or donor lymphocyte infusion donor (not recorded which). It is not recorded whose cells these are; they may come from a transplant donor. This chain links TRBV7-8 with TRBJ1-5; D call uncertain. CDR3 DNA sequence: TGTGCCAGCAGCTCCTTTGGAGGCAATCAGCCCCAGCATTTT. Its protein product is CASSSFGGNQPQHF.